Below, 5 T cell receptor beta chains from the same sample are listed, as sequenced in a study of T cells in Graves' hyperthyroidism and ophthalmopathy. Researchers took RNA transcripts and amplified the TCR beta CDR3 regions from them. With the HTBI primer set, the TCR CDR3 went through a first round of RT-PCR. TCRdb re-analysed the multiplex PCR reads in MiXCR, keeping a single row per CDR3 protein. This table has 530,000 or so distinct CDR3 sequences, more than 45% appearing once. The sequencing input was peripheral blood or thyroid tissue (not recorded which). These TCRs come from a woman younger than 30 with Graves' hyperthyroidism.

The chain carries TRBV29-1 and TRBJ1-1; D gene unclear. Germline values: CDR1 SQVTM, CDR2 ANQGSEA. The CDR3 consists of 15 residues. The ends were cut back, 3 bases at V and 5 bases at J, with 19 bases in the middle. The CDR3 DNA is TGCAGCGTTGAGAAGGCGGGAGGGCCGGGGACTGAAGCTTTCTTT. Residues: CSVEKAGGPGTEAFF.

V and J are TRBV24-1 and TRBJ1-2; maybe TRBD1 (5 bases). Germline V CDR1 and CDR2: KGHDR, SFDVKD. CDR3 length equals 11 residues. The CDR3 loop reads CALTVNYGYTF. The DNA for the CDR3 is TGTGCTTTGACAGTCAACTATGGCTACACCTTC.

The CDR3: CAISLLGGMYQETQYF. The CDR3 DNA sequence: TGTGCCATCAGCCTCCTGGGCGGGATGTACCAAGAGACCCAGTACTTC. The chain uses TRBV10-3 and TRBJ2-5, with D perhaps matching TRBD2 (6 bases). Per germline, CDR1 ENHRY and CDR2 SYGVKD. Trimming took 6 bases from V and 0 from J, leaving 17 bases between them. The CDR3 runs 16 residues.

With respect to this clonotype: The germline gene is not matched at one end of the junction; a read error may be the cause. This sequence joins TRBV20-1 and TRBJ2-2; 7 bases align to TRBD2. The germline CDR1 and CDR2 sequences are DFQATT and SNEGSKA (reference sequence). The CDR3 contains 13 residues. The CDR3 DNA reads as TGCAGTGCTAGAGGGGAGGGCCTCGGGGACCTGTTTTTT. It codes for CSARGEGLGDLFF.

The CDR3 DNA reads as TGTGCCAGCAGTGAGGGGACAGGGGGTTCTTGGGAGACCCAGTACTTC. Translating gives CASSEGTGGSWETQYF. V and J are TRBV25-1 and TRBJ2-5, with 11 bases identical to TRBD1. V dropped 3 bases and J dropped 5; count of bases not matched to a gene: 8. Per the germline V gene, CDR1 is MGHDK and CDR2 is SYGVNS. This CDR3 has 16 amino acids.